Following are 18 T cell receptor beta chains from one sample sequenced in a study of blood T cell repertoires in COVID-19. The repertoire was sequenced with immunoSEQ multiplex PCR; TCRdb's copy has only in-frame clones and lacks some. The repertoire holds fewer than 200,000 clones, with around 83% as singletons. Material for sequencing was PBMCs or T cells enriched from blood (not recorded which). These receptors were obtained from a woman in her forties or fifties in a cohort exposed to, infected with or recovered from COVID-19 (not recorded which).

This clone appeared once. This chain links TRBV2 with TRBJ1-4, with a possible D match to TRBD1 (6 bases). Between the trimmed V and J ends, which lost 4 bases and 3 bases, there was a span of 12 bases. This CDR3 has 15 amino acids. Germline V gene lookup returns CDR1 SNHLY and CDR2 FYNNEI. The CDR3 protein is CASSAMGAANEKLFF. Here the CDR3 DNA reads TGTGCCAGCAGTGCAATGGGGGCAGCTAATGAAAAACTGTTTTTT.

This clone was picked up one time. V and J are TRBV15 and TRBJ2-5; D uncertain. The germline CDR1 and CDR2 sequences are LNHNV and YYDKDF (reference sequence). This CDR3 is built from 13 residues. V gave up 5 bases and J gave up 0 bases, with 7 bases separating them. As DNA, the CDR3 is TGTGCCACCAGCTTTGGCTACCAAGAGACCCAGTACTTC. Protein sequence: CATSFGYQETQYF.

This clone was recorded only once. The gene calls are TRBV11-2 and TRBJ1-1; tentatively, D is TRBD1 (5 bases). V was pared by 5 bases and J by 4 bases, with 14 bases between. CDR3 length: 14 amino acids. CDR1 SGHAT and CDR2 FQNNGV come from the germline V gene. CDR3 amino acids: CASSRPGGSTEAFF. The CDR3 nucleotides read TGTGCCAGCAGCCGACCCGGGGGGAGCACTGAAGCTTTCTTT.

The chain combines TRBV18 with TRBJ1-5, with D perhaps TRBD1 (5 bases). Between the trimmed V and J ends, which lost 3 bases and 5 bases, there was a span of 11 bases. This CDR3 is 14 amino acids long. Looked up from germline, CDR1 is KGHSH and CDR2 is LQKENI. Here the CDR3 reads CASSPEAQDQPQHF. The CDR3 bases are TGTGCCAGCTCACCTGAGGCACAGGATCAGCCCCAGCATTTT.

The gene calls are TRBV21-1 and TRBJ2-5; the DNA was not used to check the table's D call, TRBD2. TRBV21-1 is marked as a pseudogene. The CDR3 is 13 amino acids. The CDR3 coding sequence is TGTGCCAGCTTGGAACGGGACCAAGAGACCCAGTACTTC. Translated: CASLERDQETQYF.

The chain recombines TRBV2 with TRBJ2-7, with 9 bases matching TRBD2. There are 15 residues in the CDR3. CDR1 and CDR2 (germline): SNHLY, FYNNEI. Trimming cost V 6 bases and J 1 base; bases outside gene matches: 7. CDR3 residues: CASSLGSGSSYEQYF. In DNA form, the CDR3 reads TGTGCCAGCAGCCTAGGTAGCGGGAGTTCCTACGAGCAGTACTTC. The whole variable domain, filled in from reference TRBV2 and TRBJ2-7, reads EPEVTQTPSHQVTQMGQEVILRCVPISNHLYFYWYRQILGQKVEFLVSFYNNEISEKSEIFDDQFSVERPDGSNFTLKIRSTKLEDSAMYFCASSLGSGSSYEQYFGPGTRLTVT.

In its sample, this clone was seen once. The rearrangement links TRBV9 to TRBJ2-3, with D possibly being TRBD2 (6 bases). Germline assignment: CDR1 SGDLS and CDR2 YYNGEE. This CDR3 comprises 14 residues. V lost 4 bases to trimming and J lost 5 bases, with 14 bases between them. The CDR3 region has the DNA TGTGCCAGCAGCCCTCGTGGGACTGGAGATACGCAGTATTTT. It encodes CASSPRGTGDTQYF.

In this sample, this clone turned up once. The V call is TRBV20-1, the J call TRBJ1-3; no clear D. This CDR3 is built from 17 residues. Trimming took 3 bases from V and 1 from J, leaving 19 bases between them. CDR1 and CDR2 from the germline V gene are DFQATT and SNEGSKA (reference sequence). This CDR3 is CSASGPIPGDSGNTIYF. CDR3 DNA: TGCAGTGCTAGTGGACCGATACCGGGAGATTCTGGAAACACCATATATTTT.

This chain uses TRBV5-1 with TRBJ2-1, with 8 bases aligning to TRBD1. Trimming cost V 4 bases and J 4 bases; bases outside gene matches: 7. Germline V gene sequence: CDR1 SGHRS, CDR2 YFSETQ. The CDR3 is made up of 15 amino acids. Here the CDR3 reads CASSRAGGGYNEQFF. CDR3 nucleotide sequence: TGCGCCAGCAGCCGGGCAGGGGGCGGATACAATGAGCAGTTCTTC.

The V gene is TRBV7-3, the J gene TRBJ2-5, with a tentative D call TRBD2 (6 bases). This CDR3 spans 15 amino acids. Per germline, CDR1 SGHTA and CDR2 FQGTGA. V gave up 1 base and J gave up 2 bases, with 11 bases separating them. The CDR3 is CASSLSGKNQETQYF. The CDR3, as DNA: TGTGCCAGCAGCTTAAGCGGGAAGAATCAAGAGACCCAGTACTTC.

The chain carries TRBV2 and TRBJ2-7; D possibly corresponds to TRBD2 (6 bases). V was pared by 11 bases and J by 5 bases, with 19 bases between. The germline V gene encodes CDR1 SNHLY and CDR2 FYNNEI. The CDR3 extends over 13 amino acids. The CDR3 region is CARRSASANEQYF. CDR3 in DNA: TGTGCCCGGCGATCGGCTAGCGCCAACGAGCAGTACTTC.

The CDR3 spells CAWSGRNYGYTF. Here the CDR3 DNA reads TGTGCCTGGAGTGGCCGGAACTATGGCTACACCTTC. This chain connects TRBV30 to TRBJ1-2, with D unresolved. Trimming pared 1 base from V and 2 bases from J, leaving 5 bases between. Germline CDR1 is GTSNPN and CDR2 is SVGIG (reference sequence). The CDR3 has 12 amino acids.

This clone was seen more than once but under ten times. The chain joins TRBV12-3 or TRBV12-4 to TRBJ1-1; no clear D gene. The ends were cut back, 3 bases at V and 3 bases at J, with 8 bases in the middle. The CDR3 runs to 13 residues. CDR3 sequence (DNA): TGTGCCAGCAGTTTCATCGGAGACACTGAAGCTTTCTTT. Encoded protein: CASSFIGDTEAFF.

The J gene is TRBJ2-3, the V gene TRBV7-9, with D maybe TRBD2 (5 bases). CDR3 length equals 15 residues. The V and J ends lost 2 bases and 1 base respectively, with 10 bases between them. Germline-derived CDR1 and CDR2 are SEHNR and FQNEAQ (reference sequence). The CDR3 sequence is CASSLLFSGTDTQYF. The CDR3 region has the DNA TGTGCCAGCAGCTTACTATTTAGCGGCACAGATACGCAGTATTTT.

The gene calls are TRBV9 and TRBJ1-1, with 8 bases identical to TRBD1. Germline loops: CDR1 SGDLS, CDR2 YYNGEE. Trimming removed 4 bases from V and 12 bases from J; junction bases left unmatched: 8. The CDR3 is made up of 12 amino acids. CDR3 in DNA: TGTGCCAGCAGCACCCCAGGGGGCTTGACTTTCTTT. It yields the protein CASSTPGGLTFF.

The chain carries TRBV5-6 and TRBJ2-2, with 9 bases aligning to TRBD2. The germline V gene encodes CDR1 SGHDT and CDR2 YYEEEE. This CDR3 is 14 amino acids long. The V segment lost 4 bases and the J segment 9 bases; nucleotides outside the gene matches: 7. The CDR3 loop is CASSAGTSYRELFF. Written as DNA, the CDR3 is TGTGCCAGCAGCGCAGGGACTAGCTACCGGGAGCTGTTTTTT. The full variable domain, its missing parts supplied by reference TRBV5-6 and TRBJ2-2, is DAGVTQSPTHLIKTRGQQVTLRCSPKSGHDTVSWYQQALGQGPQFIFQYYEEEERQRGNFPDRFSGHQFPNYSSELNVNALLLGDSALYLCASSAGTSYRELFFGEGSRLTVL.

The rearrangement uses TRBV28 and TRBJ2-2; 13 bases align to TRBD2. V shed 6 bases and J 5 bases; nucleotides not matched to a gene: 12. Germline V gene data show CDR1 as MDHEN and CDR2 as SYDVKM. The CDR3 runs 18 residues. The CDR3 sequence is CASRHPGLAGPGTGELFF. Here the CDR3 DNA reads TGTGCCAGCAGGCACCCGGGACTAGCGGGACCGGGGACCGGGGAGCTGTTTTTT.

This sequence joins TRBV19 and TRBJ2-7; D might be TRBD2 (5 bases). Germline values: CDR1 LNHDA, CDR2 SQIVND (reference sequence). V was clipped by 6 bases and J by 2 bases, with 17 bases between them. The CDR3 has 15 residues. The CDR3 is CASRTEGAGTYEQYF. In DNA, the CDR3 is TGTGCCAGTAGGACCGAGGGCGCTGGAACCTACGAGCAGTACTTC.